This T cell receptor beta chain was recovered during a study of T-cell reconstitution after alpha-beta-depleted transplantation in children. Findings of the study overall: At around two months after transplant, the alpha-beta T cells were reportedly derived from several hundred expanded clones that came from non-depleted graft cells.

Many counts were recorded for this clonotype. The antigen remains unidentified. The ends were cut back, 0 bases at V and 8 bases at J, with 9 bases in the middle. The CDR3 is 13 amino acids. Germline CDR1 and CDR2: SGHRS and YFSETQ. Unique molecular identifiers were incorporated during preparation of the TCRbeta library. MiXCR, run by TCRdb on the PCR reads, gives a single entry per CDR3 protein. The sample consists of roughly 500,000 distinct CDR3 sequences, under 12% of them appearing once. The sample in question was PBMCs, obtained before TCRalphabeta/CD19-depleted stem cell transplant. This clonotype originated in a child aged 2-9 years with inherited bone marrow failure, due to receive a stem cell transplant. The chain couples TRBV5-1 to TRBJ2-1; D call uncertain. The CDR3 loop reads CASSLEGSYEQFF. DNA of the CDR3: TGCGCCAGCAGCTTGGAAGGGTCCTATGAGCAGTTCTTC.